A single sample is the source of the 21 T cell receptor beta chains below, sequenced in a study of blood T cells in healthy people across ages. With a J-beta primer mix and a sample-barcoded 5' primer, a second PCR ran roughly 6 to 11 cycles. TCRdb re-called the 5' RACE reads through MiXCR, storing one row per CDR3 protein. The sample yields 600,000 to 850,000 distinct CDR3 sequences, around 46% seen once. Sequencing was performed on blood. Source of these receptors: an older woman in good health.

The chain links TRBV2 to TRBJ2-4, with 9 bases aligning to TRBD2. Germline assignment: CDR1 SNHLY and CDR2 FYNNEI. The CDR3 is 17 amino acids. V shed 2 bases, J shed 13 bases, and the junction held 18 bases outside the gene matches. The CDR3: CASSESLGLAGLNEQYF. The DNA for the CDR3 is TGTGCCAGCAGTGAATCCCTGGGGCTAGCGGGACTAAATGAGCAGTACTTC.

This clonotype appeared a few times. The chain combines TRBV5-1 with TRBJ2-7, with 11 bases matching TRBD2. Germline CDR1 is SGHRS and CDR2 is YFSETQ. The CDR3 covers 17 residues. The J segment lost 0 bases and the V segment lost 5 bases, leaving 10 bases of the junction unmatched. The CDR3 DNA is TGCGCCAGCAGTAACAAACCTAGCGGGGGGACCTCCTACGAGCAGTACTTC. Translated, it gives CASSNKPSGGTSYEQYF.

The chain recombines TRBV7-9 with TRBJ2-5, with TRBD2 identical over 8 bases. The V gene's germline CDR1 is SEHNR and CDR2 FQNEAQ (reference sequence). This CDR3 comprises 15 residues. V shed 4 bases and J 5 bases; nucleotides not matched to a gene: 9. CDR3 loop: CASSSVAGGLETQYF. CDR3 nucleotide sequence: TGTGCCAGCAGCTCTGTTGCGGGGGGATTGGAGACCCAGTACTTC.

The CDR3 spells CASSLDAGASLLNYGYTF. The CDR3 bases are TGTGCCAGCAGCTTAGACGCGGGGGCGAGCCTTTTAAACTATGGCTACACCTTC. The chain is built from TRBV7-2 and TRBJ1-2; a possible D gene is TRBD1 (6 bases). This CDR3 is 18 amino acids long. The germline gives CDR1 SGHTA, CDR2 FQGNSA. V dropped 1 base and J dropped 2 bases, with 20 bases sitting between them. Together with reference TRBV7-2 and TRBJ1-2, the CDR3 gives the full variable domain: GAGVSQSPSNKVTEKGKDVELRCDPISGHTALYWYRQSLGQGLEFLIYFQGNSAPDKSGLPSDRFSAERTGGSVSTLTIQRTQQEDSAVYLCASSLDAGASLLNYGYTFGSGTRLTVV.

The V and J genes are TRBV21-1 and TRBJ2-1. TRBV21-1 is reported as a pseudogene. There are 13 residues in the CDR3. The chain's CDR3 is CASRQTEVNEQFF. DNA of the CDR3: TGTGCCAGCAGACAGACGGAAGTTAATGAGCAGTTCTTC.

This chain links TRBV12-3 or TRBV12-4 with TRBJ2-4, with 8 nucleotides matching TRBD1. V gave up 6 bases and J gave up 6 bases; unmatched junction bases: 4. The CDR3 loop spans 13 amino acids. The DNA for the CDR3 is TGTGCCAGCAGCACAGGGGGTACAAACATTCAGTACTTC. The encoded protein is CASSTGGTNIQYF.

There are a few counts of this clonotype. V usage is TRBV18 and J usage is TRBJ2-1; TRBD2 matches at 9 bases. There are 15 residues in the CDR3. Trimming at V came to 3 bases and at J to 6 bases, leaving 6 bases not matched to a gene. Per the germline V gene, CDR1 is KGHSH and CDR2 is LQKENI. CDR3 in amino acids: CASSPLAGRTNEQFF. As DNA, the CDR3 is TGTGCCAGCTCACCTCTAGCGGGACGAACCAATGAGCAGTTCTTC.

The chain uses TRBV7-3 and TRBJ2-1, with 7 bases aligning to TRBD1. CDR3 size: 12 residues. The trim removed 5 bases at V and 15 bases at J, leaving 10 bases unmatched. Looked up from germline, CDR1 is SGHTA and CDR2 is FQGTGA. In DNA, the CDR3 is TGTGCCAGCAGCCCTTCCGGACAGGACGTGTTCTTC. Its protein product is CASSPSGQDVFF.

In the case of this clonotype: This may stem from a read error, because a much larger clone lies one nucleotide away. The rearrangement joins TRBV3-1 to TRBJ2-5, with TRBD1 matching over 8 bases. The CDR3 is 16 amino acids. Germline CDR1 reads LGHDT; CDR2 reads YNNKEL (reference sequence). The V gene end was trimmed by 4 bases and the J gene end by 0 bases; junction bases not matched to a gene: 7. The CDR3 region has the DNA TGTGCCAGCAGCCCTCGACAGGGGAGCTACCAAGAGACCCAGTACTTC. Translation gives CASSPRQGSYQETQYF.

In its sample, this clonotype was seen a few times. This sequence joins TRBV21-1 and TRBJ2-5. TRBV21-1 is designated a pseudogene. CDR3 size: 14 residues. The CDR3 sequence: CAIAGLWYQETQYF. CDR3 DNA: TGTGCCATAGCCGGGCTTTGGTACCAAGAGACCCAGTACTTC.

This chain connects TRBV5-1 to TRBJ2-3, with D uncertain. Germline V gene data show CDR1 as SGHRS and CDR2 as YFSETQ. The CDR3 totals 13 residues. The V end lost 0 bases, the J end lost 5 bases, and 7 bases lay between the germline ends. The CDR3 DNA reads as TGCGCCAGCAGCTTGGCCCAGAAAGATACGCAGTATTTT. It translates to CASSLAQKDTQYF.

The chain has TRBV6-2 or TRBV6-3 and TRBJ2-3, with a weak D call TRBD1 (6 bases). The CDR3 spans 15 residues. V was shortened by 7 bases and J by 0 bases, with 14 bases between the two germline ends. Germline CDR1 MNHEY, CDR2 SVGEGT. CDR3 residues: CASKWTVDSTDTQYF. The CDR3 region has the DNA TGTGCCAGCAAATGGACAGTCGATAGCACAGATACGCAGTATTTT.

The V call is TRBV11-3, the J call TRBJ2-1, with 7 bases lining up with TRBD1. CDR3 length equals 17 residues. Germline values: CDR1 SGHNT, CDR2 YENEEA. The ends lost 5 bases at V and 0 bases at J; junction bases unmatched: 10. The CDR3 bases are TGTGCCAGCAGCAACCAACAGGGGCGGAGCTCCTACAATGAGCAGTTCTTC. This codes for CASSNQQGRSSYNEQFF.

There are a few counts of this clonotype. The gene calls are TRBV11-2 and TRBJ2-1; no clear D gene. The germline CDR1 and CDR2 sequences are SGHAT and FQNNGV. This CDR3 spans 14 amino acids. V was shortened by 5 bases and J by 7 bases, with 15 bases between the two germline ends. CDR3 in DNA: TGTGCCAGCAGCACGTCACCTAGGGTAAATGAGCAGTTCTTC. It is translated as CASSTSPRVNEQFF.

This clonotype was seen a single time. The CDR3 sequence: CASSQAASGGQETQYF. CDR3 DNA sequence: TGTGCCAGCAGCCAAGCGGCAAGCGGGGGACAGGAGACCCAGTACTTC. The V gene is TRBV4-2, the J gene TRBJ2-5; tentative D call: TRBD2 (8 bases). V was shortened by 1 base and J by 5 bases, with 17 bases between the two germline ends. The germline V gene encodes CDR1 LGHNA and CDR2 YNFKEQ. The CDR3 contains 16 residues.

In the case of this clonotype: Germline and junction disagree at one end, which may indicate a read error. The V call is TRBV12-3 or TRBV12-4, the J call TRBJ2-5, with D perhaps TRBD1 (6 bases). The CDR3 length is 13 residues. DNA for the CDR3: TGTGCCAGCACCCAGGGGAACCAAGAAACCCAGTACTTC. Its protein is CASTQGNQETQYF.

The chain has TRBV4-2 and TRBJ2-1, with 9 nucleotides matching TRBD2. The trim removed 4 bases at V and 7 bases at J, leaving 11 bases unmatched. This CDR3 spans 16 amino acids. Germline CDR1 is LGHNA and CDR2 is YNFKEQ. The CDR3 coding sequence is TGTGCCAGCAGCCCGGAGGTAGCGGGAGACTCAAATGAGCAGTTCTTC. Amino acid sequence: CASSPEVAGDSNEQFF.

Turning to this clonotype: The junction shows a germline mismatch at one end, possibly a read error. The CDR3 DNA reads TGCAGCGCTGAAGATGGGGCGGGGAGCAGGTCCTACGAGCAGTACTTC. This sequence encodes CSAEDGAGSRSYEQYF. The rearrangement joins TRBV29-1 to TRBJ2-7; tentative D call: TRBD2 (6 bases). The germline gives CDR1 SQVTM, CDR2 ANQGSEA. This CDR3 comprises 16 residues.

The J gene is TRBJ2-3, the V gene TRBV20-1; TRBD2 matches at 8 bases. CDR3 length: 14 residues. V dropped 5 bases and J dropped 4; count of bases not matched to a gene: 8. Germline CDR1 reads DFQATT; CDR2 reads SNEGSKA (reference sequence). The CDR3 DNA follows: TGCAGTGCTCTACGGGGGGGTGCGGCAGATACGCAGTATTTT. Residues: CSALRGGAADTQYF.

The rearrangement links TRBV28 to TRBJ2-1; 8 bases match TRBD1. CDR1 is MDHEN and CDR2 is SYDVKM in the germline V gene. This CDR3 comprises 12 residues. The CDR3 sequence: CAGQGPYNEQFF. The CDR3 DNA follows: TGTGCTGGACAGGGACCATACAATGAGCAGTTCTTC.

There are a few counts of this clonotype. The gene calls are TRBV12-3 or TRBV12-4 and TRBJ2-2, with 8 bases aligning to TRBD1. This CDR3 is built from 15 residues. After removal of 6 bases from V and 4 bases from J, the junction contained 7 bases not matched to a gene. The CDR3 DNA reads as TGTGCCAGCAGAAATGGACAGGGCGGCACCGGGGAGCTGTTTTTT. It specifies CASRNGQGGTGELFF.